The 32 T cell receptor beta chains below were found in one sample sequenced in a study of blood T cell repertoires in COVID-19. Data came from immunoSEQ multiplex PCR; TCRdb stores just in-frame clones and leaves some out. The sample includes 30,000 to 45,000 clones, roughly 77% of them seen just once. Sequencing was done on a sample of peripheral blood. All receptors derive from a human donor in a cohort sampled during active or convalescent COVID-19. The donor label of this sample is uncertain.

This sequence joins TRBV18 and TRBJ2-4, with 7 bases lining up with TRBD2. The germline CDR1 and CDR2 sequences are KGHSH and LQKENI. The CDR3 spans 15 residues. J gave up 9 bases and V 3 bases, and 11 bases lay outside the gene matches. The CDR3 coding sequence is TGTGCCAGCTCACCCGGACTAGAGCAGGCAAGCATTCAGTACTTC. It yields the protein CASSPGLEQASIQYF. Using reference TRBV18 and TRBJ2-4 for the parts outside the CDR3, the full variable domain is NAGVMQNPRHLVRRRGQEARLRCSPMKGHSHVYWYRQLPEEGLKFMVYLQKENIIDESGMPKERFSAEFPKEGPSILRIQQVVRGDSAAYFCASSPGLEQASIQYFGAGTRLSVL.

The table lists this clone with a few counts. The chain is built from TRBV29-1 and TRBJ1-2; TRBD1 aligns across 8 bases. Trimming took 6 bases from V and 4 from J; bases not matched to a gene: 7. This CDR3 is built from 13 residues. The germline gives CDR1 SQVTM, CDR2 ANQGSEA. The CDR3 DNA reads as TGCAGCGTACTACAGGGGGGCAGCTATGGCTACACCTTC. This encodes CSVLQGGSYGYTF.

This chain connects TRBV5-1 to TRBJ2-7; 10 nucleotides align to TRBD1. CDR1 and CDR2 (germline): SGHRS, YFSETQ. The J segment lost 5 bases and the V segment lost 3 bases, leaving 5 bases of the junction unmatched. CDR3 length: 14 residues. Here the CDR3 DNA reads TGCGCCAGCAGCTCCGGGACAGGGGTTGACGAGCAGTACTTC. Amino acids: CASSSGTGVDEQYF.

This CDR3 reads CASSLGLAGVYGKNIQYF. The CDR3 DNA follows: TGTGCCAGCAGCCTCGGACTAGCGGGAGTATATGGCAAAAACATTCAGTACTTC. This chain links TRBV4-2 with TRBJ2-4, with 13 positions matching TRBD2. The germline V gene has CDR1 LGHNA and CDR2 YNFKEQ. The CDR3 is 18 residues long. V shed 4 bases, J shed 3 bases, and the junction held 9 bases outside the gene matches.

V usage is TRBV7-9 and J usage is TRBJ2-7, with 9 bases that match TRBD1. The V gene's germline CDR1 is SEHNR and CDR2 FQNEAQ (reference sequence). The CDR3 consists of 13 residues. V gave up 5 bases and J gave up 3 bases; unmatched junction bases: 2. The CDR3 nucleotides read TGTGCCAGCAGCCGGGACAGGGACTACGAGCAGTACTTC. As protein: CASSRDRDYEQYF.

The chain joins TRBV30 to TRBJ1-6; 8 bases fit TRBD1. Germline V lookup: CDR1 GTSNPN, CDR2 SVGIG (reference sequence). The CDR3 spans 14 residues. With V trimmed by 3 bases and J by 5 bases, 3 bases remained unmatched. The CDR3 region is CAWSRGQDNSPLHF. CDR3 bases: TGTGCCTGGAGCAGGGGACAGGATAATTCACCCCTCCACTTT.

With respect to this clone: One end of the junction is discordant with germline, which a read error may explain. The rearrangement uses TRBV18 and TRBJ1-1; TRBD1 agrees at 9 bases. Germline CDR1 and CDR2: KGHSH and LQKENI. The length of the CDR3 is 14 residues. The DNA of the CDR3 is TGTGCCAGTTCACCAGACAGGGGGTTCGGTGAAGCTTTCTTT. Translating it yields CASSPDRGFGEAFF.

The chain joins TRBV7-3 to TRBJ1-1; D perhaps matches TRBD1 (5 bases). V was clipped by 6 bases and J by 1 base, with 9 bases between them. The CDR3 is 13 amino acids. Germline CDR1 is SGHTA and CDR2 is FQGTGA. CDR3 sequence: CASSTQGNTEAFF. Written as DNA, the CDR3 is TGTGCCAGCAGTACCCAGGGGAACACTGAAGCTTTCTTT.

CDR3 amino acids: CASSVRKTSTDTQYF. For the CDR3, the DNA is TGTGCCAGCAGTGTCAGGAAAACTAGCACAGATACGCAGTATTTT. The rearrangement uses TRBV2 and TRBJ2-3; D is unresolved. CDR1 is SNHLY, CDR2 FYNNEI, per germline. The CDR3 runs 15 residues. The V end was cut by 4 bases, the J end by 0 bases, with 11 bases between.

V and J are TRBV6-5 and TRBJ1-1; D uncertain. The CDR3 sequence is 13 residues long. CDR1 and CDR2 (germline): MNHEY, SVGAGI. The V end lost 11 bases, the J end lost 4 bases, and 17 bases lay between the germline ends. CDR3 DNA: TGTGCCTGCCGAGAGAGGGTAAGCACTGAAGCTTTCTTT. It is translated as CACRERVSTEAFF.

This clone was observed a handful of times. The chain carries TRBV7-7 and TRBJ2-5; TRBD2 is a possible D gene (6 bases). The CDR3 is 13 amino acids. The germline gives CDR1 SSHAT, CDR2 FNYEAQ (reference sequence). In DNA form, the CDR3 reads TGTGCTAGCGGTATAAATAGAGGAGAGACCCAGTACTTC. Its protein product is CASGINRGETQYF.

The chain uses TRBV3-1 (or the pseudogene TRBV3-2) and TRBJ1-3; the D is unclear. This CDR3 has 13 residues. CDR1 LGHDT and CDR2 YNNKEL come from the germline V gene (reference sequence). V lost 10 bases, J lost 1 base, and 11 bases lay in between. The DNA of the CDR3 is TGTGCCACCGAACGAGGGTCTGGAAACACCATATATTTT. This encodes CATERGSGNTIYF.

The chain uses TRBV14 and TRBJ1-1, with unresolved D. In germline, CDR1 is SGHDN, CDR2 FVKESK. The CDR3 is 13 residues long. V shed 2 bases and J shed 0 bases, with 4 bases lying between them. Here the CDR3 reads CASSQQMNTEAFF. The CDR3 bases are TGTGCCAGCAGCCAACAGATGAACACTGAAGCTTTCTTT. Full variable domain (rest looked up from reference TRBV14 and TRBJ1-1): EAGVTQFPSHSVIEKGQTVTLRCDPISGHDNLYWYRRVMGKEIKFLLHFVKESKQDESGMPNNRFLAERTGGTYSTLKVQPAELEDSGVYFCASSQQMNTEAFFGQGTRLTVV.

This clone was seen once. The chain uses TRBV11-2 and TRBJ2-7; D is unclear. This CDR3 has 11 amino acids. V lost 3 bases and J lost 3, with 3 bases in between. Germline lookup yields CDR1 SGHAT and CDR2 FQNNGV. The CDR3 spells CASSFHYEQYF. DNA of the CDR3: TGTGCCAGCAGCTTCCACTACGAGCAGTACTTC. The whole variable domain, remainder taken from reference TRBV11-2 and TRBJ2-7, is EAGVAQSPRYKIIEKRQSVAFWCNPISGHATLYWYQQILGQGPKLLIQFQNNGVVDDSQLPKDRFSAERLKGVDSTLKIQPAKLEDSAVYLCASSFHYEQYFGPGTRLTVT.

The CDR3 is CATSDPTTRAETQYF. CDR3 in DNA: TGTGCCACCAGTGATCCCACGACTAGGGCGGAGACCCAGTACTTC. The chain uses TRBV24-1 and TRBJ2-5, with D tentatively TRBD2 (6 bases). The CDR3 totals 15 residues. Trimming pared 3 bases from V and 5 bases from J, leaving 15 bases between. Looked up from germline, CDR1 is KGHDR and CDR2 is SFDVKD.

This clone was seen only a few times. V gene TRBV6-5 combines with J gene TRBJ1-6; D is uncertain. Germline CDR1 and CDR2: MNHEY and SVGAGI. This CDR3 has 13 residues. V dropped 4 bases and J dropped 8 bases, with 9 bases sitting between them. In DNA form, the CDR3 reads TGTGCCAGCAGTTCTCAACAAGATTCACCCCTCCACTTT. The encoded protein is CASSSQQDSPLHF.

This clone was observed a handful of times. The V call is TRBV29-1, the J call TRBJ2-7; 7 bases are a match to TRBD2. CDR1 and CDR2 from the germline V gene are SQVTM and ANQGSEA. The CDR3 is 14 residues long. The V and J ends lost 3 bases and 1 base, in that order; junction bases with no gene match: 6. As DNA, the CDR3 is TGCAGCGTTGAGGGTAGCGGGCGGTCCTACGAGCAGTACTTC. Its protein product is CSVEGSGRSYEQYF.

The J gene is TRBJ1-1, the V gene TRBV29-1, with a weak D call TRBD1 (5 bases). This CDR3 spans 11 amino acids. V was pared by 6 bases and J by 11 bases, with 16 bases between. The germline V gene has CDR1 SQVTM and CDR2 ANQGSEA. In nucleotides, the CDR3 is TGCAGCGTCGGAAGGCAGGGTGACGCTTTCTTT. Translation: CSVGRQGDAFF.

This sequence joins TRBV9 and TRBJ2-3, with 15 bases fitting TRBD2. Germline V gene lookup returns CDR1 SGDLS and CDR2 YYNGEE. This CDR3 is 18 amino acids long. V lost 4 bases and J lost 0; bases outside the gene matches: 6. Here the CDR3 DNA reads TGTGCCAGCAGCTTCGGACTAGCGGGAGGGCCTAGCACAGATACGCAGTATTTT. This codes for CASSFGLAGGPSTDTQYF.

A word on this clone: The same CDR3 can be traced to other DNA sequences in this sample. The CDR3 nucleotides are TGCAGCGTTGGGACAGGGGGATACAATGAGCAGTTCTTC. This codes for CSVGTGGYNEQFF. The chain carries TRBV29-1 and TRBJ2-1; 10 bases map to TRBD1. J was trimmed by 4 bases and V by 4 bases; bases with no gene match: 1. From germline, CDR1 is SQVTM and CDR2 ANQGSEA. This CDR3 spans 13 amino acids.

The CDR3 coding sequence is TGTGCCAGCAGTGAGGATACGGGTAGCTACAATGAGCAGTTCTTC. Translation gives CASSEDTGSYNEQFF. The chain employs TRBV6-4 and TRBJ2-1; D not resolved. V was cut by 3 bases and J by 3 bases, with 12 bases left in between. Germline CDR1 is MRHNA and CDR2 is SNTAGT. CDR3 length: 15 residues.

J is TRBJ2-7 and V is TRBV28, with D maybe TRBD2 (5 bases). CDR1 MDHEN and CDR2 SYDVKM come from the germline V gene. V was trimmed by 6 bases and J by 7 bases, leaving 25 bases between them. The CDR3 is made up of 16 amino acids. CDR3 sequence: CASSPPGKRKNVEQYF. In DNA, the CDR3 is TGTGCCAGCAGCCCACCCGGGAAGCGCAAGAATGTAGAGCAGTACTTC.

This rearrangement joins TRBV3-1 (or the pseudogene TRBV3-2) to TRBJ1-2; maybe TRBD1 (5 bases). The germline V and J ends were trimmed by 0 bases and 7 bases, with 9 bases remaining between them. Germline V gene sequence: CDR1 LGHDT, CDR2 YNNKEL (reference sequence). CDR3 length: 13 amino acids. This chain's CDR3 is CASSQEVRAGYTF. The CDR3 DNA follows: TGTGCCAGCAGCCAAGAGGTCAGGGCTGGCTACACCTTC.

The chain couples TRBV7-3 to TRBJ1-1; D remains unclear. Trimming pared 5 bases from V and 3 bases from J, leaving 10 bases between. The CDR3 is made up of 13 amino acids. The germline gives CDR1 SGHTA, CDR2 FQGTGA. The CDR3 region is CASSINGYTEAFF. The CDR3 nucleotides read TGTGCCAGCAGCATTAACGGTTACACTGAAGCTTTCTTT.

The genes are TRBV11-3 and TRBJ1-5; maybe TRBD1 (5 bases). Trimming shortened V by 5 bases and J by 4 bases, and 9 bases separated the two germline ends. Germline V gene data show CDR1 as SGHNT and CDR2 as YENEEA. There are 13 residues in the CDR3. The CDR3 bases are TGTGCCAGCAGCCCCGACAGAAATCAGCCCCAGCATTTT. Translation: CASSPDRNQPQHF.

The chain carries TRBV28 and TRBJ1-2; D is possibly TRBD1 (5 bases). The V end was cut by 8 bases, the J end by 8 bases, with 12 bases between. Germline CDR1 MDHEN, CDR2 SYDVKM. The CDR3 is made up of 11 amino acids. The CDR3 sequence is CASLRGEGYTF. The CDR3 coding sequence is TGTGCCAGCTTGCGGGGGGAGGGCTACACCTTC.

For the CDR3, the DNA is TGTGCCAGTAGTATAGGGGGCAACTATGGCTACACCTTC. It is translated as CASSIGGNYGYTF. The chain recombines TRBV19 with TRBJ1-2, with D possibly matching TRBD1 (5 bases). The CDR3 runs 13 residues. Per the germline V gene, CDR1 is LNHDA and CDR2 is SQIVND (reference sequence). Trimming took 1 base from V and 2 from J, leaving 5 bases between them.

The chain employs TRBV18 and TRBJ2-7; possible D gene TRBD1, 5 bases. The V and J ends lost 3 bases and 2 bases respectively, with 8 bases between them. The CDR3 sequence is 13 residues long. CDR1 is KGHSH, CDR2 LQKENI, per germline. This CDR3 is CASSPQTAYEQYF. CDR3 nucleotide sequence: TGTGCCAGCTCACCCCAGACAGCCTACGAGCAGTACTTC.

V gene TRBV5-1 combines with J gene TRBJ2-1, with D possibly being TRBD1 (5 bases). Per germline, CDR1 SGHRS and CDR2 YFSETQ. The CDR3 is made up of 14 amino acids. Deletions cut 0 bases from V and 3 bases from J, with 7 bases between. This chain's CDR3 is CASSLGGDYNEQFF. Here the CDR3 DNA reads TGCGCCAGCAGCTTGGGGGGCGACTACAATGAGCAGTTCTTC.

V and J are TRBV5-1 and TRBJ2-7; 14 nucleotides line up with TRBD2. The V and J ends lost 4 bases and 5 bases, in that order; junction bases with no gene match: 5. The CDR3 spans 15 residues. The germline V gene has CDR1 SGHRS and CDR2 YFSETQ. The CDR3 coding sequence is TGCGCCAGCAGCGTTGGGACTAGCGGGAGTAACGAGCAGTACTTC. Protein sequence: CASSVGTSGSNEQYF.

The CDR3 coding sequence is TGCGCCAGCAGCCAAGATCGGGGGTTGGCTGGCTACACCTTC. Its protein is CASSQDRGLAGYTF. The rearrangement uses TRBV4-3 and TRBJ1-2, with a tentative D call TRBD1 (5 bases). The CDR3 is made up of 14 amino acids. CDR1 and CDR2 from the germline V gene are LGHNA and YSLEER. The V gene lost 0 bases and the J gene lost 7 bases, with 12 bases spanning the gap.

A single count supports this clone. CDR3 region: CASREGIAGQPQHF. CDR3 in DNA: TGTGCCAGCCGGGAAGGGATCGCGGGTCAGCCCCAGCATTTT. The V gene is TRBV28, the J gene TRBJ1-5; D unclear. Trimming cost V 8 bases and J 6 bases, with 17 bases left between them. Germline V CDR1 and CDR2: MDHEN, SYDVKM. The CDR3 sequence is 14 residues long.